The clone carrying this T cell receptor beta chain was observed a handful of times. No antigen is known for it. Sequence at one end of the junction differs from germline and may be a read error. Noted time point: newly diagnosed GD, antithyroid drugs for less than 3 months. The authors made the TCR library using RNA they extracted from PBMCs. The data originate from a study of regulatory T cells in long-lasting Graves disease. General study findings and limits: Reduced TCR diversity was observed in persistent Graves' patients versus newly diagnosed patients.

The CDR3 covers 16 residues. CDR1 SEHNR and CDR2 FQNEAQ come from the germline V gene (reference sequence). Library construction for TCR beta used iRepertoire HTBI primers and Arm-PCR of CDR3 regions. Per the study methods: Across all samples, more than 60 TRBV segments and 11 to 15 TRBJ segments were identified. TCRdb recomputed calls from the multiplex PCR reads with MiXCR, one row per CDR3 protein. In this record, the V and J calls reflect TCRdb's handling and not the investigators' own analysis. The table has 400,000 to 500,000 distinct CDR3 sequences, over 14% seen once. The same sample was also studied in work on T cells in Graves' hyperthyroidism and ophthalmopathy. That report adds: Clinical symptoms, serum thyroxine, TRAb, thyroid ultrasound and orbital computed tomography established diagnosis. In the first-round RT-PCR of the TCR CDR3, the HTBI primer set was used.

The material was peripheral blood mononuclear cells (PBMCs), obtained at new diagnosis, from a patient treated with antithyroid drugs. The source of this sequence is a woman aged 40-49 years with Graves disease. V and J are TRBV7-9 and TRBJ2-6; D is perhaps TRBD1 (6 bases). The CDR3 loop is CASSLDRASGAHVLTF. CDR3 DNA: TGTGCCAGCAGCTTAGACAGGGCCTCTGGGGCCCACGTCCTGACTTTC.